Following are 20 T cell receptor beta chains from one sample sequenced in a study of monozygotic twins with inflammatory bowel disease. Each CDR3 protein gets one entry in TCRdb, which reprocessed the 5' RACE reads and gives no DNA. The sample has roughly 200,000 distinct CDR3 sequences; the top ten hold about 8%. The sample comprised blood. The source is a human donor with ulcerative colitis or Crohn's disease, or a healthy co-twin of an affected twin (not recorded which).

This chain uses TRBV2 with TRBJ2-7. This CDR3 has 12 amino acids. Germline V gene lookup returns CDR1 SNHLY and CDR2 FYNNEI. This CDR3 reads CASSEAGPKQYF. The complete variable domain, with remaining parts taken from reference TRBV2 and TRBJ2-7, reads EPEVTQTPSHQVTQMGQEVILRCVPISNHLYFYWYRQILGQKVEFLVSFYNNEISEKSEIFDDQFSVERPDGSNFTLKIRSTKLEDSAMYFCASSEAGPKQYFGPGTRLTVT.

The chain is built from TRBV7-2 and TRBJ2-1; the D gene TCRdb calls, TRBD1, cannot be checked with no DNA. This CDR3 region has 15 residues. Per the germline V gene, CDR1 is SGHTA and CDR2 is FQGNSA. The CDR3 loop is CASSLAGGVYNEQFF.

This rearrangement joins TRBV7-9 to TRBJ1-4; the TCRdb call, TRBD1, lacks DNA for checking. CDR1 is SEHNR, CDR2 FQNEAQ, per germline (reference sequence). The length of the CDR3 is 14 residues. CDR3 sequence reads: CASSQDRGGEKLFF.

This chain connects TRBV27 to TRBJ1-4; TCRdb lists TRBD1, though no DNA is available to test this call. The CDR3 runs 15 residues. Germline lookup yields CDR1 MNHEY and CDR2 SMNVEV (reference sequence). CDR3 loop: CASGDNGRRNEKLFF.

The V gene is TRBV27, the J gene TRBJ2-7; checking the TCRdb D call of TRBD1 is not possible without DNA. The CDR3 totals 13 residues. Germline lookup yields CDR1 MNHEY and CDR2 SMNVEV (reference sequence). The CDR3 spells CASSLRGNYEQYF.

V and J are TRBV29-1 and TRBJ1-1. Per the germline V gene, CDR1 is SQVTM and CDR2 is ANQGSEA. The CDR3 sequence is 13 residues long. Here the CDR3 reads CSVLGLLNTEAFF.

The chain couples TRBV11-2 to TRBJ2-7; there is no DNA to check the TCRdb D call of TRBD2. This CDR3 region has 14 residues. From germline, CDR1 is SGHAT and CDR2 FQNNGV. The CDR3: CASSLTSGSGEQYF. The full variable domain, with the rest looked up from reference TRBV11-2 and TRBJ2-7, is EAGVAQSPRYKIIEKRQSVAFWCNPISGHATLYWYQQILGQGPKLLIQFQNNGVVDDSQLPKDRFSAERLKGVDSTLKIQPAKLEDSAVYLCASSLTSGSGEQYFGPGTRLTVT.

The V call is TRBV11-2, the J call TRBJ2-3; as DNA is missing, the TRBD1 call by TCRdb cannot be tested. The CDR3 consists of 17 residues. The germline CDR1 and CDR2 sequences are SGHAT and FQNNGV. CDR3 residues: CASSLDPPGGSRDTQYF. The variable domain in full, with the rest retrieved from reference TRBV11-2 and TRBJ2-3, is EAGVAQSPRYKIIEKRQSVAFWCNPISGHATLYWYQQILGQGPKLLIQFQNNGVVDDSQLPKDRFSAERLKGVDSTLKIQPAKLEDSAVYLCASSLDPPGGSRDTQYFGPGTRLTVL.

The V gene is TRBV11-1, the J gene TRBJ2-3; TCRdb reports TRBD2, a call that lacks DNA to check it against. The germline V gene has CDR1 SGHAT and CDR2 FQDESV (reference sequence). CDR3 size: 18 residues. The CDR3 loop is CASSLGLAGSTSTDTQYF.

The chain couples TRBV4-1 to TRBJ1-3. Germline lookup yields CDR1 MGHRA and CDR2 YSYEKL. This CDR3 is built from 15 residues. The CDR3 sequence: CASSQGEYTGNTIYF.

The chain couples TRBV7-2 to TRBJ1-6; TCRdb's D gene call, TRBD1, goes unchecked for lack of DNA. Germline V gene sequence: CDR1 SGHTA, CDR2 FQGNSA. CDR3 size: 17 residues. The CDR3 loop is CASSLNPIQGPNSPLHF.

The chain recombines TRBV6-1 with TRBJ1-2. From germline, CDR1 is MNHNS and CDR2 SASEGT. This CDR3 comprises 13 residues. The CDR3 sequence: CASSPLQVHGYTF.

The chain carries TRBV12-3 or TRBV12-4 and TRBJ1-4. This CDR3 is 15 amino acids long. The CDR3 loop is CASSSRGGLREKLFF.

The V gene is TRBV3-1, the J gene TRBJ1-6. CDR1 and CDR2 from the germline V gene are LGHDT and YNNKEL (reference sequence). This CDR3 has 15 amino acids. The CDR3 loop reads CASSQILGPNSPLHF.

The chain links TRBV7-9 to TRBJ2-5; TCRdb's D gene call, TRBD2, goes unchecked for lack of DNA. Germline CDR1 and CDR2: SEHNR and FQNEAQ (reference sequence). The CDR3 covers 16 residues. This CDR3 is CASRPTSGVYQETQYF.

This chain uses TRBV20-1 with TRBJ2-7; TCRdb picks TRBD1, but there is no DNA to check that call. Germline-derived CDR1 and CDR2 are DFQATT and SNEGSKA (reference sequence). This CDR3 region has 13 residues. The CDR3 sequence: CSANRDRKGEQYF.

The V call is TRBV12-3 or TRBV12-4, the J call TRBJ2-7. This CDR3 comprises 14 residues. The CDR3 sequence is CASRQGTYSNEQYF.

The chain joins TRBV7-3 to TRBJ2-2. There are 12 residues in the CDR3. The germline V gene has CDR1 SGHTA and CDR2 FQGTGA. CDR3 protein: CASSSSLGELFF.

The chain employs TRBV9 and TRBJ1-3. The CDR3 sequence is 12 residues long. Germline V gene lookup returns CDR1 SGDLS and CDR2 YYNGEE. Here the CDR3 reads CASSVEVFPIYF.

The chain joins TRBV6-5 to TRBJ1-2. The CDR3 runs 15 residues. The germline V gene encodes CDR1 MNHEY and CDR2 SVGAGI. The chain's CDR3 is CASSYSTRAHYGYTF.